What follows describes a single T cell receptor (beta chain). The antigen is unknown. These data belong to a study of cytomegalovirus exposure and HLA in healthy donors. Study results and caveats: Reportedly, a later analysis found an Asian-associated ancestry cluster had fewer N-insertions than the approximately 670-donor mean.

This CDR3 region has 14 residues. V shed 4 bases and J shed 5 bases, with 14 bases lying between them. The germline V gene encodes CDR1 KGHSH and CDR2 LQKENI. The PCR made use of 60 Vbeta and 13 Jbeta primers. Clones were sequenced by immunoSEQ multiplex PCR, and TCRdb holds only the in-frame ones, with some missing. The listing contains some 55,000 clones. The sequenced sample was PBMCs. The sequence derives from a woman in her thirties or forties in good health and CMV-seronegative. V is TRBV18 and J is TRBJ2-5, with D maybe TRBD2 (5 bases). The CDR3 protein is CASSQPAGGETQYF. The CDR3 DNA sequence: TGTGCCAGCTCACAACCGGCGGGCGGGGAGACCCAGTACTTC. Based on the CDR3 plus reference TRBV18 and TRBJ2-5, the full variable domain is NAGVMQNPRHLVRRRGQEARLRCSPMKGHSHVYWYRQLPEEGLKFMVYLQKENIIDESGMPKERFSAEFPKEGPSILRIQQVVRGDSAAYFCASSQPAGGETQYFGPGTRLLVL.